The clone carrying this T cell receptor (beta chain) was picked up a small number of times. Antigen unknown. CDR1 is MNHEY, CDR2 SVGAGI, per germline. V was cut by 10 bases and J by 5 bases, with 18 bases left in between. The CDR3 covers 13 residues. cDNA synthesis used the whole RNA isolate, giving expressed TCRB sequences. The table came from immunoSEQ multiplex PCR; TCRdb's copy has only in-frame clones and leaves some out. The sample lists under 150,000 clones; roughly 10% were seen once. This specimen comes from a study of beta chain features in type 1 diabetes. Turning to the study itself: Age, gender and cell yields were alike across patients and healthy donors.

Whole-study findings and limits: Researchers could not determine here whether HLA type influences TCRB rearrangement. Type 1 diabetes patients showed a moderate but significant shortening of TCRB CDR3s in all four CD4+ subsets. Among type 1 diabetes patients, VDJ junctions had fewer insertions and more deletions.

The chain carries TRBV6-5 and TRBJ2-7, with a weak D call TRBD1 (5 bases). The receptor's source is a man aged 25-40 years with type 1 diabetes. Sample: central memory CD4+ T cells from blood. CDR3 amino acids: CATQRRGANEQYF. CDR3 coding DNA: TGTGCCACTCAACGGCGTGGGGCCAACGAGCAGTACTTC.